The 27 T cell receptor beta chains listed next were all sequenced from one sample in a study of cytomegalovirus exposure and HLA in healthy donors. Profiling relied on immunoSEQ multiplex PCR, and the TCRdb table lists in-frame clones only, not all of them. The table lists around 260,000 clones, about 92% of them singletons. Sequencing input: PBMCs. The source of these receptors is a woman in her twenties or thirties in good health and CMV-seronegative.

The chain carries TRBV14 and TRBJ2-1; tentative D call: TRBD2 (6 bases). Per the germline V gene, CDR1 is SGHDN and CDR2 is FVKESK. The CDR3 spans 16 residues. V lost 0 bases to trimming and J lost 2 bases, with 11 bases between them. DNA for the CDR3: TGTGCCAGCAGCCAAGAGGACTACCCCCCCTACAATGAGCAGTTCTTC. This sequence encodes CASSQEDYPPYNEQFF. The full variable domain, in which reference TRBV14 and TRBJ2-1 provide the parts outside the CDR3, is EAGVTQFPSHSVIEKGQTVTLRCDPISGHDNLYWYRRVMGKEIKFLLHFVKESKQDESGMPNNRFLAERTGGTYSTLKVQPAELEDSGVYFCASSQEDYPPYNEQFFGPGTRLTVL.

This chain uses TRBV28 with TRBJ1-2; D not resolved. This CDR3 region has 13 residues. Trimming stripped 6 bases from V and 2 bases from J, with 10 bases between. Per the germline V gene, CDR1 is MDHEN and CDR2 is SYDVKM. The CDR3 bases are TGTGCCAGCAGAGAGTCCTACAACTATGGCTACACCTTC. Protein sequence: CASRESYNYGYTF.

The gene calls are TRBV11-3 and TRBJ1-2; D remains unclear. Germline loops: CDR1 SGHNT, CDR2 YENEEA. The CDR3 consists of 20 residues. Trimming shortened V by 1 base and J by 0 bases, and 24 bases separated the two germline ends. CDR3 DNA: TGTGCCAGCAGCTTAGTTGAGGAGGCAGGCGGGTCCGCTTCTAACTATGGCTACACCTTC. As protein: CASSLVEEAGGSASNYGYTF.

The rearrangement links TRBV29-1 to TRBJ2-7; D assignment may be TRBD1 or TRBD2 (9 bases each). With 6 bases removed from V and 3 bases from J, the gap between germline ends came to 27 bases. Germline V lookup: CDR1 SQVTM, CDR2 ANQGSEA. The CDR3 loop spans 17 amino acids. The CDR3 region is CSVSGTGSGRTVYEQYF. The CDR3 bases are TGCAGCGTCTCCGGGACAGGGAGCGGGAGGACCGTCTACGAGCAGTACTTC.

The V gene is TRBV28, the J gene TRBJ2-7; TRBD2 is a possible D gene (6 bases). CDR3 length equals 14 residues. V was cut by 2 bases and J by 3 bases, with 11 bases left in between. The germline V gene has CDR1 MDHEN and CDR2 SYDVKM. The CDR3 reads CASSLGDWHYEQYF. CDR3 bases: TGTGCCAGCAGTTTAGGGGACTGGCACTACGAGCAGTACTTC.

The rearrangement links TRBV28 to TRBJ2-7; D is ambiguous. Trimming cost V 10 bases and J 3 bases, with 16 bases left between them. Germline V gene data show CDR1 as MDHEN and CDR2 as SYDVKM. The CDR3 loop spans 13 amino acids. The CDR3 bases are TGTGCCACCCGACTTGGGGTTGGCTACGAGCAGTACTTC. Its protein is CATRLGVGYEQYF.

The gene calls are TRBV6-5 and TRBJ2-7; tentatively, D is TRBD1 (5 bases). Trimming removed 5 bases from V and 2 bases from J, with 10 bases in between. Germline CDR1 MNHEY, CDR2 SVGAGI. This CDR3 spans 13 amino acids. The CDR3 is CASSQTVTYEQYF. The DNA of the CDR3 is TGTGCCAGCAGTCAGACAGTAACCTACGAGCAGTACTTC.

CDR3 residues: CASRDRGNQPQHF. Written as DNA, the CDR3 is TGTGCCAGCAGGGACAGGGGGAATCAGCCCCAGCATTTT. The rearrangement links TRBV19 to TRBJ1-5, with TRBD1 identical over 11 bases. V lost 9 bases, J lost 4 bases, and 2 bases stayed unmatched. The germline V gene encodes CDR1 LNHDA and CDR2 SQIVND (reference sequence). The CDR3 has 13 residues. The complete variable domain, with remaining parts taken from reference TRBV19 and TRBJ1-5, reads DGGITQSPKYLFRKEGQNVTLSCEQNLNHDAMYWYRQDPGQGLRLIYYSQIVNDFQKGDIAEGYSVSREKKESFPLTVTSAQKNPTAFYLCASRDRGNQPQHFGDGTRLSIL.

This clone has a handful of counts. The gene calls are TRBV13 and TRBJ1-1; TRBD1 agrees at 10 bases. Germline-derived CDR1 and CDR2 are PRHDT and FYEKMQ (reference sequence). Losses at the gene ends were 5 bases for V and 1 base for J; bases not matched to a gene: 4. This CDR3 comprises 15 residues. The CDR3 bases are TGTGCCAGCAGCGTACGACAGGGGGCGAACACTGAAGCTTTCTTT. Amino acid sequence: CASSVRQGANTEAFF.

The chain uses TRBV6-1 and TRBJ1-5; no reliable D call. The CDR3 has 14 amino acids. Trimming took 4 bases from V and 0 from J, leaving 7 bases between them. The germline CDR1 and CDR2 sequences are MNHNS and SASEGT. The CDR3 reads CASSGSFSNQPQHF. DNA for the CDR3: TGTGCCAGCAGTGGGAGTTTTAGCAATCAGCCCCAGCATTTT.

The chain links TRBV2 to TRBJ1-2, with a possible D match to TRBD1 (6 bases). Germline V gene sequence: CDR1 SNHLY, CDR2 FYNNEI. The V and J ends lost 2 bases and 6 bases respectively, with 10 bases between them. This CDR3 has 13 amino acids. For the CDR3, the DNA is TGTGCCAGCAGTGAATGGGCAGGGGATGGCTACACCTTC. It codes for CASSEWAGDGYTF. The full variable domain, completed using reference TRBV2 and TRBJ1-2, is EPEVTQTPSHQVTQMGQEVILRCVPISNHLYFYWYRQILGQKVEFLVSFYNNEISEKSEIFDDQFSVERPDGSNFTLKIRSTKLEDSAMYFCASSEWAGDGYTFGSGTRLTVV.

The gene calls are TRBV28 and TRBJ1-4, with 7 bases fitting TRBD1. CDR1 is MDHEN and CDR2 is SYDVKM in the germline V gene. The CDR3 sequence is 19 residues long. The V segment lost 3 bases and the J segment 4 bases; nucleotides outside the gene matches: 17. The CDR3 nucleotides are TGTGCCAGCAGTTTGCCCCCGGGACAGAAGTTAGTACTTAATGAAAAACTGTTTTTT. It codes for CASSLPPGQKLVLNEKLFF.

The chain employs TRBV27 and TRBJ2-1, with 11 bases that match TRBD2. The V segment lost 5 bases and the J segment 7 bases; nucleotides outside the gene matches: 10. Germline CDR1 MNHEY, CDR2 SMNVEV (reference sequence). This CDR3 has 16 residues. The DNA for the CDR3 is TGTGCCAGCAGTCCCTTGCCTAGCGGGAGGCGGAATGAGCAGTTCTTC. This gives the protein CASSPLPSGRRNEQFF.

This clone was seen only a few times. The chain combines TRBV29-1 with TRBJ2-2; D ambiguous. CDR1 is SQVTM and CDR2 is ANQGSEA in the germline V gene. This CDR3 has 11 residues. The ends were cut back, 5 bases at V and 4 bases at J, with 5 bases in the middle. CDR3 region: CSVLFTGELFF. The CDR3 bases are TGCAGCGTTCTGTTCACCGGGGAGCTGTTTTTT.

This CDR3 reads CASSFRASSYEQYF. Here the CDR3 DNA reads TGTGCCAGCAGTTTTCGGGCAAGCTCCTACGAGCAGTACTTC. The chain links TRBV27 to TRBJ2-7; D uncertain. Germline values: CDR1 MNHEY, CDR2 SMNVEV (reference sequence). V lost 3 bases and J lost 0, with 9 bases in between. This CDR3 region has 14 residues.

This sequence joins TRBV2 and TRBJ2-3; TRBD2 matches 10 bases. Germline CDR1 SNHLY, CDR2 FYNNEI. CDR3 size: 18 residues. Trimming removed 3 bases from V and 4 bases from J; junction bases left unmatched: 13. The CDR3 DNA reads as TGTGCCAGCAGTGAGATGCCGCGCCTAGCGGGAGTTGCAGATACGCAGTATTTT. The encoded protein is CASSEMPRLAGVADTQYF. Based on the CDR3 plus reference TRBV2 and TRBJ2-3, the full variable domain is EPEVTQTPSHQVTQMGQEVILRCVPISNHLYFYWYRQILGQKVEFLVSFYNNEISEKSEIFDDQFSVERPDGSNFTLKIRSTKLEDSAMYFCASSEMPRLAGVADTQYFGPGTRLTVL.

The V and J genes are TRBV28 and TRBJ2-2; D call uncertain. Germline lookup yields CDR1 MDHEN and CDR2 SYDVKM. The CDR3 loop spans 13 amino acids. Trimming left V 3 bases short and J 3 bases short, with 5 bases between. This CDR3 reads CASSFRHTGELFF. The CDR3, as DNA: TGTGCCAGCAGTTTTCGCCACACCGGGGAGCTGTTTTTT.

The rearrangement links TRBV29-1 to TRBJ2-5; 7 positions agree with TRBD1. V lost 4 bases and J lost 1; bases outside the gene matches: 3. The CDR3 has 13 residues. Germline CDR1 and CDR2: SQVTM and ANQGSEA. CDR3 in amino acids: CSVGDRVQETQYF. CDR3 coding DNA: TGCAGCGTTGGCGACAGGGTCCAAGAGACCCAGTACTTC.

The genes are TRBV6-6 and TRBJ2-2; D not resolved. Trimming left V 2 bases short and J 0 bases short, with 4 bases between. The CDR3 is made up of 14 amino acids. Looked up from germline, CDR1 is MNHNY and CDR2 is SVGAGI (reference sequence). This chain's CDR3 is CASSYNANTGELFF. CDR3 DNA sequence: TGTGCCAGCAGTTACAACGCGAACACCGGGGAGCTGTTTTTT.

The V and J genes are TRBV19 and TRBJ2-6; D gene unclear. Germline CDR1 and CDR2: LNHDA and SQIVND (reference sequence). Trimming shortened V by 5 bases and J by 4 bases, and 9 bases separated the two germline ends. The CDR3 loop spans 14 amino acids. The CDR3 here is CASSDVPGANVLTF. The CDR3 DNA sequence: TGTGCCAGTAGTGACGTACCAGGGGCCAACGTCCTGACTTTC.

The rearrangement uses TRBV21-1 and TRBJ2-3. TRBV21-1 is a documented pseudogene. There are 17 residues in the CDR3. The CDR3 loop reads CASSKEGHCGSTDTQYF. The CDR3 DNA follows: TGTGCCAGCAGCAAAGAGGGGCATTGCGGGAGCACAGATACGCAGTATTTT.

V usage is TRBV21-1 and J usage is TRBJ2-7; the D call in the table, TRBD1, was not verified against the DNA. TRBV21-1 is noted as a pseudogene. This CDR3 region has 14 residues. DNA for the CDR3: TGTGCCAGCAGCAAAGATGCAGGTTCCTACGAGCAGTACTTC. Translating it yields CASSKDAGSYEQYF.

The V and J genes are TRBV5-6 and TRBJ2-7, with D maybe TRBD2 (5 bases). Germline lookup yields CDR1 SGHDT and CDR2 YYEEEE. The CDR3 is made up of 13 amino acids. Deletions cut 2 bases from V and 11 bases from J, with 17 bases between. The CDR3 DNA is TGTGCCAGCAGCTTCCCCGCTGGACTGAACAAGTACTTC. This codes for CASSFPAGLNKYF.

This sequence joins TRBV4-3 and TRBJ1-2; D is possibly TRBD1 (5 bases). Germline V gene data show CDR1 as LGHNA and CDR2 as YSLEER. The CDR3 runs 14 residues. V was clipped by 4 bases and J by 4 bases, with 13 bases between them. DNA of the CDR3: TGCGCCAGCAGCCGGGGGGACGTGGGCTATGGCTACACCTTC. It translates to CASSRGDVGYGYTF.

The J gene is TRBJ1-3, the V gene TRBV27; no clear D gene. There are 16 residues in the CDR3. V lost 0 bases to trimming and J lost 0 bases, with 9 bases between them. In germline, CDR1 is MNHEY, CDR2 SMNVEV (reference sequence). The CDR3, as DNA: TGTGCCAGCAGTTTATCGTACAGTCTCTCTGGAAACACCATATATTTT. This gives the protein CASSLSYSLSGNTIYF.

This chain uses TRBV19 with TRBJ2-1; 7 nucleotides line up with TRBD2. Germline V CDR1 and CDR2: LNHDA, SQIVND (reference sequence). This CDR3 region has 16 residues. The V segment lost 5 bases and the J segment 0 bases; nucleotides outside the gene matches: 7. The CDR3 reads CASSWASGLSYNEQFF. The CDR3 DNA reads TGTGCCAGTAGTTGGGCTAGCGGACTCTCCTACAATGAGCAGTTCTTC.

The rearrangement uses TRBV7-7 and TRBJ2-5; D is possibly TRBD1 (6 bases). CDR1 and CDR2 from the germline V gene are SSHAT and FNYEAQ (reference sequence). Trimming removed 5 bases from V and 3 bases from J, with 10 bases in between. This CDR3 is 13 amino acids long. CDR3 nucleotide sequence: TGTGCCAGCAGCAAGCGGACAGAAGAGACCCAGTACTTC. The encoded protein is CASSKRTEETQYF.